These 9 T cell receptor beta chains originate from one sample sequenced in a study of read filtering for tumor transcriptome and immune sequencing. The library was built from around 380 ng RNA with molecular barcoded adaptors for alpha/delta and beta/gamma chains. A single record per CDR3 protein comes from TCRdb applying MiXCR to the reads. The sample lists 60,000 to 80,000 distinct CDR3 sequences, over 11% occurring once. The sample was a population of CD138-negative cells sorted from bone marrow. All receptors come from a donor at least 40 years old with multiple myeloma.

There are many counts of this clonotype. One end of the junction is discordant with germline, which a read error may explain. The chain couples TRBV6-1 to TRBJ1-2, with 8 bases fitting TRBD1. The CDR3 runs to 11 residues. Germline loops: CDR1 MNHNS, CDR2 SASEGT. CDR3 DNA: TGTGCCAGCAGTCCGCCCGGGACAGGCTCTTTC. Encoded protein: CASSPPGTGSF.

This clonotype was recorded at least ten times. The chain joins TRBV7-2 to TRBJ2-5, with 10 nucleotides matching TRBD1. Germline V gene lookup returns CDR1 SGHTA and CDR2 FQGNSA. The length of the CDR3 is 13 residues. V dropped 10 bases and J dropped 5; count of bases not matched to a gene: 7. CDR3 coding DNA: TGTGCCACCCGGACAGGGGGGGGGGAGACCCAGTACTTC. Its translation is CATRTGGGETQYF.

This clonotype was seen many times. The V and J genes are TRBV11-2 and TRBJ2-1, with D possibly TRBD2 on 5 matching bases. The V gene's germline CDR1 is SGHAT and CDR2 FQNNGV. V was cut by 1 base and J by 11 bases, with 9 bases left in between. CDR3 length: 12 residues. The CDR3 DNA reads TGTGCCAGCAGCTTAGTGGCTAGCCAGCAGTTCTTC. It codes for CASSLVASQQFF.

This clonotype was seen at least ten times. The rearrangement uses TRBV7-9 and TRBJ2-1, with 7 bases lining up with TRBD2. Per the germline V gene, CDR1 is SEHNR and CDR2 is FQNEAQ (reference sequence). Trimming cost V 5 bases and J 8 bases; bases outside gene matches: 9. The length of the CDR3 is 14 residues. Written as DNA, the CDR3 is TGTGCCAGCAGCCCTGGTGGGAGGGGAGATGAGCAGTTCTTC. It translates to CASSPGGRGDEQFF.

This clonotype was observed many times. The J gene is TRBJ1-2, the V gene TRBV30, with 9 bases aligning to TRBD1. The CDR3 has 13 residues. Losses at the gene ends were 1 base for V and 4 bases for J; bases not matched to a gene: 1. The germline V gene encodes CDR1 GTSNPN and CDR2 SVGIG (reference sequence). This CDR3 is CAWSEQGAYGYTF. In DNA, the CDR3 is TGTGCCTGGAGTGAACAGGGGGCCTATGGCTACACCTTC.

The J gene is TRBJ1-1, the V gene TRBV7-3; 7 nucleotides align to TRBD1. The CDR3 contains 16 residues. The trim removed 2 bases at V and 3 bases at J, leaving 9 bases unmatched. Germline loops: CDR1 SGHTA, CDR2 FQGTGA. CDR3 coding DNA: TGTGCCAGCAGCTTACGTGCGACAGGGCGGGACACTGAAGCTTTCTTT. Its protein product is CASSLRATGRDTEAFF.

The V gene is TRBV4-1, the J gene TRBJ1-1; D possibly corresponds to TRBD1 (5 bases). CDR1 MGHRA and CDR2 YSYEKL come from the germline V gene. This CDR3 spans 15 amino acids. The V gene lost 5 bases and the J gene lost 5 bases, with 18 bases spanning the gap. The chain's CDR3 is CASSAPRRDLTEAFF. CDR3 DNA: TGCGCCAGCAGCGCGCCTCGGAGGGACTTAACTGAAGCTTTCTTT.

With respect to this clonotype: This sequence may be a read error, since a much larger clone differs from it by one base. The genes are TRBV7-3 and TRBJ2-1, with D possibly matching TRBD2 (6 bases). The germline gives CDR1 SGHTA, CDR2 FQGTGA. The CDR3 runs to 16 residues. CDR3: CASSLGAGWSYSEQFF. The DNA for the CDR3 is TGTGCCAGCAGCTTAGGGGCGGGATGGTCCTACAGTGAGCAGTTCTTC.

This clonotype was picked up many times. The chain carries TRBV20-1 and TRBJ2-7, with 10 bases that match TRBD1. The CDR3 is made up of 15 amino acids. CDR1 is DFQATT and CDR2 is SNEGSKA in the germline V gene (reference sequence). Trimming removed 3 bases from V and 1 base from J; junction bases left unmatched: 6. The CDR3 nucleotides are TGCAGTGCTAGGGTTCGGGACAGGGGATCCTACGAGCAGTACTTC. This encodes CSARVRDRGSYEQYF.